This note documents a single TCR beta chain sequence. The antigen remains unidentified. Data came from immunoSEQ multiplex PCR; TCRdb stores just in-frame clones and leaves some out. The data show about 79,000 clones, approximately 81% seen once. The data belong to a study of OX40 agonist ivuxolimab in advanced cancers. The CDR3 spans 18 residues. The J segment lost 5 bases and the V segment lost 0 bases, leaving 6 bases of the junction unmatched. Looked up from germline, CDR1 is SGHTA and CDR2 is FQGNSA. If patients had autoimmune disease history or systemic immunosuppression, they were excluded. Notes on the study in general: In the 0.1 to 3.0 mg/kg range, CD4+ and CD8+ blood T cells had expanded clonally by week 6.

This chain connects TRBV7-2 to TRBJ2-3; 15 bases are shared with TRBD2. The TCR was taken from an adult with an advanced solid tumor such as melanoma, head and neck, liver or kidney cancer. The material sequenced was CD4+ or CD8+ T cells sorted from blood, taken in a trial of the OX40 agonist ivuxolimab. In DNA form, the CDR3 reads TGTGCCAGCAGCTTAGCGAGGACTAGCGGGGGGGCTGGAGATACGCAGTATTTT. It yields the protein CASSLARTSGGAGDTQYF. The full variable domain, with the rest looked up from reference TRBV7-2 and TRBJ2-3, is GAGVSQSPSNKVTEKGKDVELRCDPISGHTALYWYRQSLGQGLEFLIYFQGNSAPDKSGLPSDRFSAERTGGSVSTLTIQRTQQEDSAVYLCASSLARTSGGAGDTQYFGPGTRLTVL.